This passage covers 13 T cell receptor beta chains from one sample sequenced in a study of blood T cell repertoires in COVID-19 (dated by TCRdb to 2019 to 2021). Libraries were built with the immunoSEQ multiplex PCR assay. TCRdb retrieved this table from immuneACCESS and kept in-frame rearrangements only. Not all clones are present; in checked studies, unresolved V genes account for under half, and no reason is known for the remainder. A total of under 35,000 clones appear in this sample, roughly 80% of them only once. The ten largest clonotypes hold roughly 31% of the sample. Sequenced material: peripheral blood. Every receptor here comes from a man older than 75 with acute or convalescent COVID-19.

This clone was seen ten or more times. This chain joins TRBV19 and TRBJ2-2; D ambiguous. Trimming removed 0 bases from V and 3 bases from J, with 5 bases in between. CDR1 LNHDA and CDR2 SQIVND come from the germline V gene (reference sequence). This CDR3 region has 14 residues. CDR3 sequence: CASSIEEYTGELFF. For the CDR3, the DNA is TGTGCCAGTAGTATAGAAGAGTACACCGGGGAGCTGTTTTTT.

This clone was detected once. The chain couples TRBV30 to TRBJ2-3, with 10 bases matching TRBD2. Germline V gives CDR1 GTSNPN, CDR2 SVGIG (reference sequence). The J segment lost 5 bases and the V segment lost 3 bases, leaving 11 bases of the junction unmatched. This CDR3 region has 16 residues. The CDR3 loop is CAWSTPRGLAVDTQYF. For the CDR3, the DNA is TGTGCCTGGAGCACCCCCCGAGGACTAGCGGTAGATACGCAGTATTTT.

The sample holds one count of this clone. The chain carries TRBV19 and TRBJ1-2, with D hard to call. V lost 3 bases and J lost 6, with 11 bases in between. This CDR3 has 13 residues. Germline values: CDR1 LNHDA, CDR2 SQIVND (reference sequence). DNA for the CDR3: TGTGCCAGTAGTATGTCCCGCGAGGATGGCTACACCTTC. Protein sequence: CASSMSREDGYTF.

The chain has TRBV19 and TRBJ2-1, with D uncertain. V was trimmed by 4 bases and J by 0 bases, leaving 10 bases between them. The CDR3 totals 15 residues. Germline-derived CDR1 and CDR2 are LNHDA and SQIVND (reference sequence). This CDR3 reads CASSRGSSSYNEQFF. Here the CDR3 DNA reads TGTGCCAGTAGTAGAGGCTCCAGCTCCTACAATGAGCAGTTCTTC.

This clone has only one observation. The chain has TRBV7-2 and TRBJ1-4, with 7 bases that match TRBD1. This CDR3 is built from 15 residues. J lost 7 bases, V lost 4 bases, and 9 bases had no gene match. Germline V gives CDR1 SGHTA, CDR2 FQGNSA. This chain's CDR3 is CASSSGQASGEKLFF. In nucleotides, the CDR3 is TGTGCCAGCAGCTCCGGACAGGCGTCGGGTGAAAAACTGTTTTTT.

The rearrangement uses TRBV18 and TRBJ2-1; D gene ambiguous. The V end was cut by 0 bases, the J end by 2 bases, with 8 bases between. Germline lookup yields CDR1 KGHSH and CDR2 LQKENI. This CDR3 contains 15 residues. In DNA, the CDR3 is TGTGCCAGCTCACCACCGACAAGGACCTACAATGAGCAGTTCTTC. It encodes CASSPPTRTYNEQFF.

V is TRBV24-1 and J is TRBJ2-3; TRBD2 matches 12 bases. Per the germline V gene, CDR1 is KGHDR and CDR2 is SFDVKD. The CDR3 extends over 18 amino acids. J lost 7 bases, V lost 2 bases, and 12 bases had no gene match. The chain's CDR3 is CATSDSRRTSGVTNTQYF. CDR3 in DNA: TGTGCCACCAGTGATTCCCGCCGGACTAGCGGGGTGACGAATACGCAGTATTTT.

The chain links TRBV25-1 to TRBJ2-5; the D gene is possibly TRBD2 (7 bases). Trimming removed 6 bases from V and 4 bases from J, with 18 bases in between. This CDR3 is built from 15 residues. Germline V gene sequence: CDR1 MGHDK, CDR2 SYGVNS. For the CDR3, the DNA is TGTGCCAGCAGCCTTGGGGGGGGCGCCGGAGAGACCCAGTACTTC. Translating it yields CASSLGGGAGETQYF.

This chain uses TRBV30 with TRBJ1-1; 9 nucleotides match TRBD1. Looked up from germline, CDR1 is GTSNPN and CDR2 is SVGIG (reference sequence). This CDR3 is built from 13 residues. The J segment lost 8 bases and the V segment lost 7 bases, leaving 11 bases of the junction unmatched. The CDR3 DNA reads TGTGCCTTTGCAGGGACAGGGTCTTTGGAAGCTTTCTTT. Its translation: CAFAGTGSLEAFF.

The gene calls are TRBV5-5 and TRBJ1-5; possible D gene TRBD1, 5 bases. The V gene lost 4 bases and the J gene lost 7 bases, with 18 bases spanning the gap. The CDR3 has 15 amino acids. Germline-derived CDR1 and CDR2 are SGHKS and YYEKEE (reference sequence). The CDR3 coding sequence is TGTGCCAGCAGCCCCGGGGGGACGGGGGGGCAGCCCCAGCATTTT. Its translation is CASSPGGTGGQPQHF.

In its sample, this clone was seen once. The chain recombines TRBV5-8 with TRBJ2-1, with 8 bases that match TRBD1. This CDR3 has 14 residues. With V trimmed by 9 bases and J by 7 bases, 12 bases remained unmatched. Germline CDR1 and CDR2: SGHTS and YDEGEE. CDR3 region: CATAGTGFGNEQFF. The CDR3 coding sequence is TGTGCCACCGCCGGGACAGGTTTTGGGAATGAGCAGTTCTTC.

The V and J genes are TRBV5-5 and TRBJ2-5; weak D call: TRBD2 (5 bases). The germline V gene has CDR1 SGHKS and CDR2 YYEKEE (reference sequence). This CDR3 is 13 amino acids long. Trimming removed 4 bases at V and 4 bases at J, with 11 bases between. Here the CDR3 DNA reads TGTGCCAGCAGCCTACTAGTTTTAGAGACCCAGTACTTC. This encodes CASSLLVLETQYF.

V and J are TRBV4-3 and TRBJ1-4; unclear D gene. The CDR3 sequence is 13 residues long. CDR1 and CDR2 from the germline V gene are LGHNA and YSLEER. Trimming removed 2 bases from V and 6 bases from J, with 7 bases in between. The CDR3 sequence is CASSQQNDEKLFF. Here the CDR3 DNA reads TGCGCCAGCAGCCAACAAAATGATGAAAAACTGTTTTTT.